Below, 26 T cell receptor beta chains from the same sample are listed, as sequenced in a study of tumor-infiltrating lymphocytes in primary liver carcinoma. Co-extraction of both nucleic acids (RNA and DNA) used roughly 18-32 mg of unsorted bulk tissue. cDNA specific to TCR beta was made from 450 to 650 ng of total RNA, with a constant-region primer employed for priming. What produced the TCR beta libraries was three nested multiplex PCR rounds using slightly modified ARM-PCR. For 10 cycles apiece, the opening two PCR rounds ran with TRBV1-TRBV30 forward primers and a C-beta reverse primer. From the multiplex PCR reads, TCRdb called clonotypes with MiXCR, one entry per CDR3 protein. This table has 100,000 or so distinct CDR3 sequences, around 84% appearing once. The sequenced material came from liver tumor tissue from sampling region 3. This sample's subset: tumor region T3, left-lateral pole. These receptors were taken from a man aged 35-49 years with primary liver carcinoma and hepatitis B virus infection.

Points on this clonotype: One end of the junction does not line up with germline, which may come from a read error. Written as DNA, the CDR3 is TGTGCCCGCAGTTACGGGGCGCCTTACGAGCACTATTTC. It translates to CARSYGAPYEHYF. This rearrangement joins TRBV6-5 to TRBJ2-7, with D possibly being TRBD1 or TRBD2 (5 bases each). The CDR3 spans 13 residues. In germline, CDR1 is MNHEY, CDR2 SVGAGI.

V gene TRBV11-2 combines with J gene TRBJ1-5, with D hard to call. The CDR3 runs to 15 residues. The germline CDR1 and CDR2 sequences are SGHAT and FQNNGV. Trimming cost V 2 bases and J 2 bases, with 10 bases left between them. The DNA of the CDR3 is TGTGCCAGCAGCTTAACAGTGGGCGGCAATCAGCCCCAGCATTTT. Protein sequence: CASSLTVGGNQPQHF. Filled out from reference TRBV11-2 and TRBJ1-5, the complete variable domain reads EAGVAQSPRYKIIEKRQSVAFWCNPISGHATLYWYQQILGQGPKLLIQFQNNGVVDDSQLPKDRFSAERLKGVDSTLKIQPAKLEDSAVYLCASSLTVGGNQPQHFGDGTRLSIL.

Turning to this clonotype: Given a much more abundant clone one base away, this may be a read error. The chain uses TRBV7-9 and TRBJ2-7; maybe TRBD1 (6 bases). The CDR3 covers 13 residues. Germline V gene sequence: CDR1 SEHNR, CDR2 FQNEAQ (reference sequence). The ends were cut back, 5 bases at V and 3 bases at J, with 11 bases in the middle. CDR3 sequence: CASSHDRFYEQYF. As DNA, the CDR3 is TGTGCCAGCAGCCATGACAGGTTCTACGAGCAGTACTTC.

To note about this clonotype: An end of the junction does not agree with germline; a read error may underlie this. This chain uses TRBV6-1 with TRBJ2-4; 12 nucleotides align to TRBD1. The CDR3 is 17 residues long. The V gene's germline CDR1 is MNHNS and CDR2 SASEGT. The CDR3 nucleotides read TGTGCCAGCAGTGTACTGGGACAGGGGGCGGTCAAAATCATTCAGTACTTC. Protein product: CASSVLGQGAVKIIQYF.

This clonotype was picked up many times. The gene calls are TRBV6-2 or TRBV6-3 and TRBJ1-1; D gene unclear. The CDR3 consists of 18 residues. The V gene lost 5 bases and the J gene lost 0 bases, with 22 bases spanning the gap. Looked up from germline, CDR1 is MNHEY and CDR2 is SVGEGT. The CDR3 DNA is TGTGCCAGCAGTCCCAAGAGGCTTTTTACCGAAATGAACACTGAAGCTTTCTTT. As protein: CASSPKRLFTEMNTEAFF.

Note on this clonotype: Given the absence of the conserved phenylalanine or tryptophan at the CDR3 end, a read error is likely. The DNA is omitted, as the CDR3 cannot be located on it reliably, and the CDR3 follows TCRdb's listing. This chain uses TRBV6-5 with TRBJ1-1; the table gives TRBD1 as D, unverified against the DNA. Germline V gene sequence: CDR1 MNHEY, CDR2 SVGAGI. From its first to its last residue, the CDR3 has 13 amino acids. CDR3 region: CVSRRQGGAETFS.

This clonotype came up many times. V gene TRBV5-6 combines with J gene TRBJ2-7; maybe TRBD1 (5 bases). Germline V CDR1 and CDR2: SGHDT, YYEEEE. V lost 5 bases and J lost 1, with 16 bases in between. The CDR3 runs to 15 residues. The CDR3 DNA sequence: TGTGCCAGCAGTCGGACATGGATCGGGTCCTACGAGCAGTACTTC. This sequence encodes CASSRTWIGSYEQYF.

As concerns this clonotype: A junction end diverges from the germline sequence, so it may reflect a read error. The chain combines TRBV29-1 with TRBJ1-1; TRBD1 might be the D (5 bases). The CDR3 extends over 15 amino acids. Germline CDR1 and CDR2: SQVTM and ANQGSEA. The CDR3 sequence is CSVLPGWGMNTVAFF. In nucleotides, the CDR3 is TGCAGTGTTCTTCCGGGGTGGGGGATGAACACTGTAGCTTTCTTT.

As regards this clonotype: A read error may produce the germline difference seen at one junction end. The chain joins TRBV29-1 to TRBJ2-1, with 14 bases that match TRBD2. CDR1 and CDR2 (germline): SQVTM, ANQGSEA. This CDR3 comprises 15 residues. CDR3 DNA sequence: TGCAGCGTCAGACTAGCGGGAGGGTTCTACAGTGAGCAGTTCTTC. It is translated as CSVRLAGGFYSEQFF.

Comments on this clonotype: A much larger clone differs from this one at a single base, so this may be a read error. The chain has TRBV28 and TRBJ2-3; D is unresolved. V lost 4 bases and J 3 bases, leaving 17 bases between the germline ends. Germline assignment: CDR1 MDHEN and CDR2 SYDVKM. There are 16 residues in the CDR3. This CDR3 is CASSSLVGSGTDTQYF. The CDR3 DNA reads TGTGCCAGCAGTTCCCTCGTAGGGTCTGGGACAGATACGCAGTATTTT. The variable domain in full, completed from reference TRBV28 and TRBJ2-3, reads DVKVTQSSRYLVKRTGEKVFLECVQDMDHENMFWYRQDPGLGLRLIYFSYDVKMKEKGDIPEGYSVSREKKERFSLILESASTNQTSMYLCASSSLVGSGTDTQYFGPGTRLTVL.

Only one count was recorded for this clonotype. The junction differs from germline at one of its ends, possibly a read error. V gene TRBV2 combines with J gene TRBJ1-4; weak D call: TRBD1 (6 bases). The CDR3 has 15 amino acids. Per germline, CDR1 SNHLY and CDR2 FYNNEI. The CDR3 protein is CASSDRGASNKKLFF. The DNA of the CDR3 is TGTGCCAGCAGTGACCGGGGGGCATCTAATAAAAAACTGTTTTTT. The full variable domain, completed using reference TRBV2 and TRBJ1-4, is EPEVTQTPSHQVTQMGQEVILRCVPISNHLYFYWYRQILGQKVEFLVSFYNNEISEKSEIFDDQFSVERPDGSNFTLKIRSTKLEDSAMYFCASSDRGASNKKLFFGSGTQLSVL.

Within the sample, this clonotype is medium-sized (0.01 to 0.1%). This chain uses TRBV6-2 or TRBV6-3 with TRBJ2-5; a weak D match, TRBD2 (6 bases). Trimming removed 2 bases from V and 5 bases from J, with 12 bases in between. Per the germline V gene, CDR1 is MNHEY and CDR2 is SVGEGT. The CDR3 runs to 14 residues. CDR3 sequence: CASSYTGAGETQYF. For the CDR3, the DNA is TGTGCCAGCAGTTACACGGGAGCTGGCGAGACCCAGTACTTC.

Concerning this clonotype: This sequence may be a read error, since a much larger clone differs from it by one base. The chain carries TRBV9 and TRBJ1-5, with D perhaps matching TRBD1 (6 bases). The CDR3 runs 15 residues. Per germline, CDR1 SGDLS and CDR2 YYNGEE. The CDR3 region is CASSARQEFNQSQHF. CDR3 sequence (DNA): TGTGCCAGCAGCGCCAGACAGGAGTTCAATCAGTCCCAGCATTTT.

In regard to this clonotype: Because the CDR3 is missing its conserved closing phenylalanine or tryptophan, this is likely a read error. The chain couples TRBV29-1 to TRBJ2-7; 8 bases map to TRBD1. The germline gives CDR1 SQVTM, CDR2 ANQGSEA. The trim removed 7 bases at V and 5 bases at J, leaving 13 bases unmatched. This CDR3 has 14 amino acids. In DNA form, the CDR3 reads TGCAGCGCCAGCCGAGAGGGACAGGTAGACGAGCAGTACCTC. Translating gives CSASREGQVDEQYL.

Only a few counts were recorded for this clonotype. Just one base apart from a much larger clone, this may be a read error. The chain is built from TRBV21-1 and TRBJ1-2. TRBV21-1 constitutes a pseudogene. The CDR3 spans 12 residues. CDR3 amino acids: CVSRPGPYGYTF. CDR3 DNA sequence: TGTGTCAGCAGGCCGGGCCCTTATGGCTACACCTTC.

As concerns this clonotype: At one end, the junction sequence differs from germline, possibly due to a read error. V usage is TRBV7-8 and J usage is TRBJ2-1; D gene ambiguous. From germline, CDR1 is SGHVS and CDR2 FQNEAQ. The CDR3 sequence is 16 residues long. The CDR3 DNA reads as TGTGGCAGCAGCTTAGCCTCGGGTAGCTCATTCGGTGAGCAGTTATTC. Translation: CGSSLASGSSFGEQLF.

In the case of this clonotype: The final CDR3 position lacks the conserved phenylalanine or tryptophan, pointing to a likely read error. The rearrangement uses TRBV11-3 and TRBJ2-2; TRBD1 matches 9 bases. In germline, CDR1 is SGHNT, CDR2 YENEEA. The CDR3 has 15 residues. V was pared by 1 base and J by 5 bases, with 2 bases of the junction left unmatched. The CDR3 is CASSLATGGTGELFC. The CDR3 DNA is TGTGCCAGCAGCTTAGCGACAGGGGGTACCGGGGAGCTGTTTTGT.

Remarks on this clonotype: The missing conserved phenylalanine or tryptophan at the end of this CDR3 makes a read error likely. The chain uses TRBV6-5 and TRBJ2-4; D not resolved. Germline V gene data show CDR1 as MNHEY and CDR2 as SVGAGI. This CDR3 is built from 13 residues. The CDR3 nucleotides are TGTGCCAGCAGTTACAGGGCCAAAACCATTCAGTACTCC. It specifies CASSYRAKTIQYS.

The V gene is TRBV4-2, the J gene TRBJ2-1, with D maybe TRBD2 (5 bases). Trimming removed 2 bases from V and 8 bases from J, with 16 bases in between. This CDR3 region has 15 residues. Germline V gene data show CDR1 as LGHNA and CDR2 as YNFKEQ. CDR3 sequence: CASSQSSLGIDEQFF. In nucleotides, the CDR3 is TGTGCCAGCAGCCAATCTAGCCTGGGGATCGATGAGCAGTTCTTC.

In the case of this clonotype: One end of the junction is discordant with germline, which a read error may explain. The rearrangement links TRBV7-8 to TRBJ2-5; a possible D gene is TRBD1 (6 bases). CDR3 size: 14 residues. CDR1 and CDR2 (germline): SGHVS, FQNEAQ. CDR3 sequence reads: CASSRDKGIETHYF. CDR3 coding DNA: TGTGCCAGCAGCAGGGACAAGGGGATTGAGACCCATTACTTC.

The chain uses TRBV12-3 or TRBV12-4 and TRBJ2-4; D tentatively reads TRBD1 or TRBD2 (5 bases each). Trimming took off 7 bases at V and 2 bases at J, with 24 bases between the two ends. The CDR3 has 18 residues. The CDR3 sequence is CASTWDGSGWETKNIQYF. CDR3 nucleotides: TGTGCCAGCACCTGGGACGGTTCTGGATGGGAGACCAAAAACATTCAGTACTTC.

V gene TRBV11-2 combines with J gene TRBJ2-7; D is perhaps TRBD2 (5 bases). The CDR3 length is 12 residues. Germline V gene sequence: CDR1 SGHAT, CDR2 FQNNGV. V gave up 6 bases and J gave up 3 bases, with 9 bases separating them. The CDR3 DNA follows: TGTGCCAGCAGGTCCGGAGGCTACGAGCAGTACTTC. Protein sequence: CASRSGGYEQYF.

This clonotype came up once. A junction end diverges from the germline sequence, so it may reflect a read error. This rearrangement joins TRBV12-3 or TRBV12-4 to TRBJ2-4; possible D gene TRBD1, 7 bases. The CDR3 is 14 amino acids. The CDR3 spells CASTQGGAQNIQYF. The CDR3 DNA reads TGTGCCAGCACTCAGGGGGGAGCCCAAAACATTCAGTACTTC.

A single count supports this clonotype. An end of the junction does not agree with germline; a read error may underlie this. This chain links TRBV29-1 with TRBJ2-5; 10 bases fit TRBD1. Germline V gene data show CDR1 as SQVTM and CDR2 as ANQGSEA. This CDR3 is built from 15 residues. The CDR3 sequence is CSVEADRGRAGTHYF. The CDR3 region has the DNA TGCAGCGTTGAAGCAGACAGGGGGCGAGCAGGGACCCATTACTTC.

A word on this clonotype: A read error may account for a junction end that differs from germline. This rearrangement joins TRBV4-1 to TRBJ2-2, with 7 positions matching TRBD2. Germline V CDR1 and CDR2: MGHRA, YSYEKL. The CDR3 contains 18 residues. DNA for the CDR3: TGCGCCAGCAGCCAATACCCCACCCTAGCGGCGAACACAGGGGAGCTGTTTTTT. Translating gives CASSQYPTLAANTGELFF.

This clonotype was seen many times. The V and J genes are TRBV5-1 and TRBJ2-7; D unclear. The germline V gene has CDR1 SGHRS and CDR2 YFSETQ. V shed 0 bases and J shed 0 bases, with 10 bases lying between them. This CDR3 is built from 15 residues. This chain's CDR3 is CASSLAVGRSYEQYF. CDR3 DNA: TGCGCCAGCAGCTTGGCCGTCGGACGCTCCTACGAGCAGTACTTC.